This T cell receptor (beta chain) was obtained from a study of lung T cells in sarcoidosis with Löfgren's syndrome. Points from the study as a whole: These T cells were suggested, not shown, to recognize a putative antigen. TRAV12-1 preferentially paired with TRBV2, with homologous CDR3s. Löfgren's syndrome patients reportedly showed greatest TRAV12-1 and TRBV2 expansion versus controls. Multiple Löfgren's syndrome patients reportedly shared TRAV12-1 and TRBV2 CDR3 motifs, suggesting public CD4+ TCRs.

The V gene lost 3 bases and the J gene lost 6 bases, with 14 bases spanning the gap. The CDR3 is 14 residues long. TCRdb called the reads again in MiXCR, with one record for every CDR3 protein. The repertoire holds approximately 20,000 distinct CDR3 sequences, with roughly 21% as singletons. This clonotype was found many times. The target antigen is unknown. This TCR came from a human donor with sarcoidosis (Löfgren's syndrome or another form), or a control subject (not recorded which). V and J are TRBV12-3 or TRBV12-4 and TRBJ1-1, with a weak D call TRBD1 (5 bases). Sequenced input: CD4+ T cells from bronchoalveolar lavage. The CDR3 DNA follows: TGTGCCAGCAGTTTGGTCGGGGGTAGGTCTGAAGCTTTCTTT. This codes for CASSLVGGRSEAFF.